In its sample, the clone carrying this T cell receptor (beta chain) was seen a few times. Time point of the sample: newly diagnosed GD, antithyroid drugs for less than 3 months. Generation of the TCR library employed RNA extracted from PBMCs. This specimen belongs to a study of regulatory T cells in long-lasting Graves disease. CDR3 length: 14 residues. The V gene end was trimmed by 4 bases and the J gene end by 6 bases; junction bases not matched to a gene: 4. Germline V gene lookup returns CDR1 SGHRS and CDR2 YFSETQ. iRepertoire HTBI primers and Arm-PCR of CDR3 regions built TCR beta libraries. TCRdb itself ran the multiplex PCR reads through MiXCR, one entry per CDR3 protein. The sample has about 450,000 distinct CDR3 sequences, 12% to 15% seen once. A further study also used this sample, focusing on T cells in Graves' hyperthyroidism and ophthalmopathy. That study adds: Appearing also in blood were most of the thyroid clonotypes expanded above 0.001.

The gene calls are TRBV5-1 and TRBJ2-1, with 10 positions matching TRBD1. The specimen comprised peripheral blood mononuclear cells (PBMCs), sampled at new diagnosis, from a patient treated with antithyroid drugs. This clonotype originated in a woman aged 45 to 65 with Graves disease. The CDR3 sequence is CASSDRDRGNEQFF. Written as DNA, the CDR3 is TGCGCCAGCAGCGACCGGGACAGGGGCAATGAGCAGTTCTTC.